This T cell receptor beta chain was documented in a study of T cell responses to AZD1222 COVID-19 vaccine (dated by TCRdb to the early 2020s). For the study in its entirety: AZD1222 recipients whose second dose came at about 4 weeks and those whose second dose came at about 12 weeks were combined into one group, since spike-specific TCR depth and breadth did not differ between the two schedules. A total of 233 trial participants underwent TCR sequencing, of whom more than 200 had received two doses of AZD1222 and around 26 had received two doses of the MenACWY control vaccine. Trial participants were enrolled into age subgroups of 18-55, 56-69 and 70-plus years, which contained around 140, 26 and 57 TCR-sequenced participants, respectively.

For this clone: Its specific antigen is unknown. No base quality information exists; no much larger clone differs at one position.

The intended sense of this specimen's time point label: baseline before first vaccination. The vaccinee samples were drawn from two UK trials, COV001 and COV002, one of which was a single-blind randomized controlled phase 2/3 trial testing AZD1222 (ChAdOx1 nCoV-19) in healthy adults. Trial participant PBMC samples were collected at day 0 and day 28 after the second dose for TCRbeta chain sequencing. The CDR3 regions of human TCRbeta chains were analyzed by immunosequencing. As for how the authors treated the data: Repertoire TCRs were matched against a reference library of SARS-CoV-2-specific TCRs generated with the MIRA antigen-specificity platform. Breadth was defined as the fraction of unique TCRs that were SARS-CoV-2-associated. Depth was defined as the fraction of total T cells that were SARS-CoV-2-associated. Each spike-specific TCR was assigned to its reactive spike region and to a CD4 or CD8 class using the MIRA data. Log10-transformed breadth and depth values were compared by one-way ANOVA with Sidak's multiple comparisons tests. Here the immuneACCESS table is served through TCRdb, limited to in-frame sequences with V and J called. Missing clones are a known gap in these copies; in checked studies unresolved V genes cover under half, and the rest lacks a known reason. V, J and clone size were drawn from that table, and D and trimming were deduced from the DNA. In all, the sample holds about 130,000 clones, and over 70% of those were seen once. The top ten clonotypes cover approximately 5.4% of the sample.

Per the germline V gene, KGHDR is the CDR1 and SFDVKD is the CDR2. The CDR3 goes from the cysteine to the phenylalanine over 17 residues. Left in the record is the CDR3 DNA by itself, 51 bases read in frame from the first base. A distance of 24 bases separates the germline ends of V and J, which lose 12 bases and 2 bases respectively. Findings and caveats that apply to the study as a whole: The 56-69-year group was small, and its depth increase did not reach significance, likely because of low power. After two AZD1222 doses, both the breadth and the depth of spike-specific TCRs were significantly higher than at day 0 and than in MenACWY recipients. Only five to seven AZD1222 recipients were SARS-CoV-2 seropositive at baseline, limiting conclusions about previously exposed vaccinees. Vaccine-associated CD4 TCRs spanned the whole spike protein, with dominant responses in regions 160-218 and 743-854. No day 14 peak-response samples were available, so repertoires were characterized only after the peak T cell response. Participants were mostly white British, with more females than males. The authors suggested clonal diversity may have been underestimated. Epitopes outside the regions mutated in the B.1.351 and B.1.1.7 variants were reportedly recognized by nearly half of the unique spike-specific TCRs.

This TCR came from an adult in good health. The sample was peripheral blood, taken on day 0 of AZD1222 vaccination. The chain is made from TRBV24-1 and TRBJ2-2, with a tentative D gene TRBD1 over 5 matching bases. Read as DNA, the sequence is TGTGCCGCACAGGACAACCGAGATCCCGTCAACACCGGGGAGCTGTTTTTT. This is translated as CAAQDNRDPVNTGELFF.